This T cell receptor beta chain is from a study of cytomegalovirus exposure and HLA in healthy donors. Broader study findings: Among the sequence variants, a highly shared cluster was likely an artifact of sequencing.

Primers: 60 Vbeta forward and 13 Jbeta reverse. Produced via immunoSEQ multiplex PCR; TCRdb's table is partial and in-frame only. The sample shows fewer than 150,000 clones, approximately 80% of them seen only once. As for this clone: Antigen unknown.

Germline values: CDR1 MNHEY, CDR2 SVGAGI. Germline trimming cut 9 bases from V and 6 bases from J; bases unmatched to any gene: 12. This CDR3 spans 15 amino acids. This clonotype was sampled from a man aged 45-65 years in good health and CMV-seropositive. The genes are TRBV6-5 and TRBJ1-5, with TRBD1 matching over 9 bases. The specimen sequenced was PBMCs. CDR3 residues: CASGGMGQGSQPQHF. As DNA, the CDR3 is TGTGCCAGTGGGGGTATGGGACAGGGCAGTCAGCCCCAGCATTTT.